This TCR beta chain emerged from a study of blood T cell repertoires in COVID-19. For the study at large: The United States, Italy and Spain supplied acute and convalescent COVID-19 samples. From T cells, B-cell-depleted T cells, or PBMCs came the material, which was cDNA or gDNA.

Trimming removed 1 base at V and 7 bases at J, with 24 bases between. From germline, CDR1 is SGHNT and CDR2 YYREEE (reference sequence). The CDR3 is 17 residues long. In the original processing: Scientists estimated how many nucleated cells there were by amplifying reference gene primers. Profiled with immunoSEQ multiplex PCR; TCRdb holds only in-frame clones, not every one. V and J calls and clone size come straight from that table; D and trimming were deduced from the DNA. The data show 200,000 to 300,000 clones, 80% to 95% seen once. Followed longitudinally, the Seattle patients had been enrolled during active infection.

The chain employs TRBV5-4 and TRBJ2-7; a possible D gene is TRBD2 (6 bases). This TCR came from a man aged 25-40 years with COVID-19, enrolled during active disease. The sequenced sample consisted of peripheral blood. The CDR3 sequence: CASSLNSGVGLLEEQYF. The CDR3 bases are TGTGCCAGCAGCTTGAACTCGGGTGTGGGACTTCTTGAGGAGCAGTACTTC.